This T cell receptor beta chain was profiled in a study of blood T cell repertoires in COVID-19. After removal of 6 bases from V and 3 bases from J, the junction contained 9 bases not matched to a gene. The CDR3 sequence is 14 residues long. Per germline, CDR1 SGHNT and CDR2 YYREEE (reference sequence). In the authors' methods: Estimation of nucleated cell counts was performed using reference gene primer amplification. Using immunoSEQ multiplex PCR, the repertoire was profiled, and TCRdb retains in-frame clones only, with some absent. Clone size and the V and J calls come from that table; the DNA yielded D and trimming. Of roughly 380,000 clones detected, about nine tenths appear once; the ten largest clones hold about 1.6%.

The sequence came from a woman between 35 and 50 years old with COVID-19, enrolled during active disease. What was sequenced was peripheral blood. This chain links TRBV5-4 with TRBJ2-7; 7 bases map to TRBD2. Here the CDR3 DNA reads TGTGCCAGCACATCGGGACTACCCAACTACGAGCAGTACTTC. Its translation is CASTSGLPNYEQYF. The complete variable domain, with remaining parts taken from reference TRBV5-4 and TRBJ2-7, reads ETGVTQSPTHLIKTRGQQVTLRCSSQSGHNTVSWYQQALGQGPQFIFQYYREEENGRGNFPPRFSGLQFPNYSSELNVNALELDDSALYLCASTSGLPNYEQYFGPGTRLTVT.